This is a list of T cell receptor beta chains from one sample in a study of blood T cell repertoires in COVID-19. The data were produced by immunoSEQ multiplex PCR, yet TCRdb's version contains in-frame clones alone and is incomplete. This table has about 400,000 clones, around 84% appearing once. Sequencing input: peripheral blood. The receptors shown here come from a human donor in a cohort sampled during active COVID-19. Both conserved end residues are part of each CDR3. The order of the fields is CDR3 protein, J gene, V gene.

CASTSGGKGSGNTIYF,TRBJ1-3,TRBV5-1
CASSLGLQNEKLFF,TRBJ1-4,TRBV5-1
CASRRQGANGYTF,TRBJ1-2,TRBV12-3/TRBV12-4
CATSSGDYGYTF,TRBJ1-2,TRBV24-1
CASSLPTGPTEAFF,TRBJ1-1,TRBV28
CASSPSVYETQYF,TRBJ2-5,TRBV7-3
CASGSGRETQYF,TRBJ2-5,TRBV2
CASSLGQGESYEQYF,TRBJ2-7,TRBV7-6
CASSLAGQGQGYTF,TRBJ1-2,TRBV7-2
CASSAPGNTEAFF,TRBJ1-1,TRBV7-3
CASNFHGEAEAFF,TRBJ1-1,TRBV9
CASSDGTGGLRNYGYTF,TRBJ1-2,TRBV2
CASSLGAGTSGANVLTF,TRBJ2-6,TRBV5-1
CASKGISRETQYF,TRBJ2-5,TRBV6-5
CASSISGRDNEQFF,TRBJ2-1,TRBV5-1
CASSPVGGNQPQHF,TRBJ1-5,TRBV18
CASSLAGGPYNEQFF,TRBJ2-1,TRBV18
CASSSLRERINEQFF,TRBJ2-1,TRBV6-5
CASSPQDRVEKNTEAFF,TRBJ1-1,TRBV19
CASSILGSGTQETQYF,TRBJ2-5,TRBV19
CASSPGVSGGRVDIQYF,TRBJ2-4,TRBV27
CASSPTGGRGNEQFF,TRBJ2-1,TRBV19
CASSSHYEQYF,TRBJ2-7,TRBV28
CASVGPGGNEQFF,TRBJ2-1,TRBV25-1
CASSGDRLYNEQFF,TRBJ2-1,TRBV2
CASKRGYEQYF,TRBJ2-7,TRBV6-5
CASSNPGLAGGNEQFF,TRBJ2-1,TRBV5-1
CASRGLRDGYTF,TRBJ1-2,TRBV27
CASSSRRRNNEQFF,TRBJ2-1,TRBV5-1
CASSVDRGETEAFF,TRBJ1-1,TRBV27
CSAIRDGPQHF,TRBJ1-5,TRBV20-1